This T cell receptor beta chain derives from a study of OX40 agonist ivuxolimab in advanced cancers. Germline loops: CDR1 MNHEY, CDR2 SVGAGI. This CDR3 region has 14 residues. The V gene lost 6 bases and the J gene lost 0 bases, with 11 bases spanning the gap. Sequenced by immunoSEQ multiplex PCR; TCRdb stores in-frame clones only, minus some. The repertoire holds around 6,500 clones, with roughly 77% as singletons. Turning to this clone: Its cognate antigen is unknown.

Notes on the study in general: Near-lowest levels of clonal expansion characterized partial responders at 0.1-3.0 mg/kg. Expanded clones belonging to CD8+ T cells outnumbered, on average, those of CD4+.

The V call is TRBV6-5, the J call TRBJ1-1, with a tentative D call TRBD1 (5 bases). The receptor was isolated from an adult with an advanced solid tumor such as melanoma, head and neck, liver or kidney cancer. Source: CD4+ or CD8+ T cells sorted from blood, taken in a trial of the OX40 agonist ivuxolimab. The CDR3 coding sequence is TGTGCCAGCAGCCCGGGACTGATGAACACTGAAGCTTTCTTT. Amino acids: CASSPGLMNTEAFF.